These 29 T cell receptor beta chains were sequenced from one sample in a study of PD-1 blockade in classical Hodgkin lymphoma. Sequencing used immunoSEQ multiplex PCR; TCRdb keeps in-frame clones, though not all of them. The data contain approximately 110,000 clones, about nine tenths of them singletons. As to time point: cycle 4 day 1 (C4D1), after 5 to 7 weeks of nivolumab. Relapses following autologous stem cell transplantation were seen in all patients, with brentuximab vedotin exposure varying. The material sequenced was peripheral blood mononuclear cells (PBMCs), taken before the fourth cycle of nivolumab. The receptors derive from a human donor with classical Hodgkin lymphoma.

The J gene is TRBJ1-2, the V gene TRBV29-1; 9 bases line up with TRBD1. CDR1 is SQVTM and CDR2 is ANQGSEA in the germline V gene. The V and J ends lost 6 bases and 1 base, in that order; junction bases with no gene match: 9. This CDR3 region has 15 residues. The CDR3 region has the DNA TGCAGCGTAACCCGGGACAGGGTTGGTAACTATGGCTACACCTTC. It encodes CSVTRDRVGNYGYTF.

This rearrangement joins TRBV6-1 to TRBJ1-1; 7 bases fit TRBD1. The J segment lost 10 bases and the V segment lost 3 bases, leaving 8 bases of the junction unmatched. Germline loops: CDR1 MNHNS, CDR2 SASEGT. This CDR3 has 13 amino acids. The CDR3 bases are TGTGCCAGCAGTGACACCGGGACAGAGGTAGCTTTCTTT. Amino acid sequence: CASSDTGTEVAFF.

In this sample, this clone turned up once. This rearrangement joins TRBV28 to TRBJ2-7; D possibly corresponds to TRBD2 (6 bases). V was shortened by 10 bases and J by 3 bases, with 16 bases between the two germline ends. The CDR3 is 13 amino acids. CDR1 and CDR2 from the germline V gene are MDHEN and SYDVKM. CDR3 protein: CAISGVVVYEQYF. CDR3 in DNA: TGTGCCATTTCGGGGGTAGTAGTCTACGAGCAGTACTTC.

The chain recombines TRBV2 with TRBJ1-2; D ambiguous. This CDR3 spans 12 amino acids. V lost 4 bases and J lost 5, with 8 bases in between. Per germline, CDR1 SNHLY and CDR2 FYNNEI. In DNA form, the CDR3 reads TGTGCCAGCAGTGGGGGTTTTTATGGCTACACCTTC. This codes for CASSGGFYGYTF.

The V and J genes are TRBV19 and TRBJ1-5, with 10 positions matching TRBD1. This CDR3 has 14 amino acids. V lost 5 bases, J lost 11 bases, and 9 bases stayed unmatched. Germline V gene sequence: CDR1 LNHDA, CDR2 SQIVND (reference sequence). The CDR3 region is CASSRDRGYVSQHF. The CDR3 DNA follows: TGTGCCAGTAGTCGGGACAGGGGATATGTGTCCCAGCATTTT.

The chain couples TRBV6-1 to TRBJ2-1, with 13 bases identical to TRBD2. With 4 bases clipped from V and 0 bases from J, the junction kept 3 bases outside the gene matches. CDR1 and CDR2 (germline): MNHNS, SASEGT. This CDR3 has 17 amino acids. CDR3 nucleotides: TGTGCCAGCAGTGGGACTAGCGGGGGAAGCTCCTACAATGAGCAGTTCTTC. Amino acid sequence: CASSGTSGGSSYNEQFF.

The chain recombines TRBV5-5 with TRBJ2-5; D remains unclear. Germline V gives CDR1 SGHKS, CDR2 YYEKEE (reference sequence). The CDR3 has 14 residues. The V and J ends lost 0 bases and 2 bases respectively, with 8 bases between them. The CDR3 sequence: CASSLDPTQETQYF. DNA of the CDR3: TGTGCCAGCAGCTTGGATCCCACTCAAGAGACCCAGTACTTC.

The chain employs TRBV28 and TRBJ2-7, with 9 bases lining up with TRBD1. This CDR3 region has 17 residues. The ends lost 3 bases at V and 4 bases at J; junction bases unmatched: 13. CDR1 is MDHEN and CDR2 is SYDVKM in the germline V gene. The CDR3 reads CASSFSSLGDRAYEQYF. The CDR3 DNA follows: TGTGCCAGCAGTTTCTCGTCACTAGGGGACAGGGCGTACGAGCAGTACTTC.

The V call is TRBV25-1, the J call TRBJ2-7, with 8 bases aligning to TRBD2. This CDR3 is 13 amino acids long. V lost 4 bases to trimming and J lost 5 bases; unmatched junction nucleotides: 4. CDR1 and CDR2 from the germline V gene are MGHDK and SYGVNS. The CDR3 sequence: CASSGAGAHEQYF. CDR3 sequence (DNA): TGTGCCAGCAGTGGAGCGGGAGCGCACGAGCAGTACTTC.

V and J are TRBV7-9 and TRBJ1-5, with no clear D. V was pared by 4 bases and J by 6 bases, with 13 bases between. This CDR3 is built from 14 residues. The V gene's germline CDR1 is SEHNR and CDR2 FQNEAQ (reference sequence). The CDR3 DNA reads TGTGCCAGCAGCTCAATCGATTTGGCTCAGCCCCAGCATTTT. Translating gives CASSSIDLAQPQHF.

This clone was seen once. This chain uses TRBV18 with TRBJ2-5; 10 bases map to TRBD1. Losses at the gene ends were 3 bases for V and 5 bases for J; bases not matched to a gene: 6. The CDR3 has 15 amino acids. Germline-derived CDR1 and CDR2 are KGHSH and LQKENI. CDR3 nucleotides: TGTGCCAGCTCACCCAGACAGGGGGCGATTGAGACCCAGTACTTC. Translating gives CASSPRQGAIETQYF.

The chain links TRBV28 to TRBJ1-5; no reliable D call. Looked up from germline, CDR1 is MDHEN and CDR2 is SYDVKM. The CDR3 is 14 residues long. The germline V and J ends were trimmed by 3 bases and 3 bases, with 9 bases remaining between them. This CDR3 reads CASSFPGNNQPQHF. CDR3 bases: TGTGCCAGCAGTTTCCCGGGGAACAATCAGCCCCAGCATTTT.

V gene TRBV27 combines with J gene TRBJ1-1; 8 bases fit TRBD1. Losses at the gene ends were 6 bases for V and 4 bases for J; bases not matched to a gene: 13. The CDR3 is 16 residues long. Germline CDR1 reads MNHEY; CDR2 reads SMNVEV (reference sequence). This chain's CDR3 is CASRDRALTFGTEAFF. The CDR3 DNA sequence: TGTGCCAGCAGGGACAGGGCCCTAACCTTTGGCACTGAAGCTTTCTTT.

The rearrangement joins TRBV5-7 to TRBJ1-3; TRBD1 agrees at 7 bases. TRBV5-7 is identified as an open reading frame with a role that is uncertain. CDR3 length: 14 residues. The junction had 4 bases not matched to a gene; V was cut back by 2 bases and J by 5 bases. CDR3 amino acids: CASSFGTDRNTIYF. CDR3 bases: TGTGCCAGCAGCTTCGGGACAGACAGAAACACCATATATTTT.

The chain has TRBV30 and TRBJ2-7; the D gene could be TRBD1 or TRBD2 (5 bases each). The CDR3 has 11 residues. Trimming removed 2 bases from V and 6 bases from J, with 8 bases in between. CDR1 GTSNPN and CDR2 SVGIG come from the germline V gene (reference sequence). The CDR3 here is CAWSLGTEQYF. CDR3 sequence (DNA): TGTGCCTGGAGTTTAGGGACCGAGCAGTACTTC.

The rearrangement links TRBV6-6 to TRBJ2-7; D might be TRBD1 or TRBD2, each matching 7 bases. V was shortened by 7 bases and J by 7 bases, with 26 bases between the two germline ends. In germline, CDR1 is MNHNY, CDR2 SVGAGI (reference sequence). CDR3 size: 16 residues. The CDR3 loop reads CASTRQGSSGLGEQYF. The CDR3 DNA sequence: TGTGCCAGCACCCGACAGGGCTCTAGCGGTCTAGGAGAGCAGTACTTC.

This clone has a single count. The rearrangement joins TRBV5-6 to TRBJ1-5; tentatively, D is TRBD1 (6 bases). The germline V and J ends were trimmed by 4 bases and 4 bases, with 12 bases remaining between them. The CDR3 has 14 residues. In germline, CDR1 is SGHDT, CDR2 YYEEEE. CDR3 loop: CASSAGQLNQPQHF. CDR3 in DNA: TGTGCCAGCAGCGCAGGACAGTTAAATCAGCCCCAGCATTTT.

The chain combines TRBV11-1 with TRBJ2-7, with 11 nucleotides matching TRBD2. After removal of 1 base from V and 7 bases from J, the junction contained 9 bases not matched to a gene. The germline CDR1 and CDR2 sequences are SGHAT and FQDESV (reference sequence). This CDR3 contains 16 residues. CDR3 residues: CASSLGGSSGRREQYF. In DNA form, the CDR3 reads TGTGCCAGCAGCTTAGGGGGTTCTAGCGGGAGGAGGGAGCAGTACTTC. Full variable domain (remainder filled in from reference TRBV11-1 and TRBJ2-7): EAEVAQSPRYKITEKSQAVAFWCDPISGHATLYWYRQILGQGPELLVQFQDESVVDDSQLPKDRFSAERLKGVDSTLKIQPAELGDSAMYLCASSLGGSSGRREQYFGPGTRLTVT.

This rearrangement joins TRBV6-5 to TRBJ2-7, with 10 nucleotides matching TRBD2. This CDR3 region has 15 residues. With 5 bases clipped from V and 3 bases from J, the junction kept 7 bases outside the gene matches. Germline-derived CDR1 and CDR2 are MNHEY and SVGAGI. CDR3 residues: CASSPSGSLHYEQYF. CDR3 nucleotides: TGTGCCAGCAGTCCTAGCGGGAGTTTACACTACGAGCAGTACTTC.

The chain joins TRBV7-9 to TRBJ2-1, with 9 nucleotides matching TRBD2. CDR1 and CDR2 (germline): SEHNR, FQNEAQ (reference sequence). This CDR3 is built from 17 residues. V dropped 4 bases and J dropped 0; count of bases not matched to a gene: 7. The CDR3 DNA sequence: TGTGCCAGCAGCTCGGAGTTAGCGGGAGCCTCCTACAATGAGCAGTTCTTC. Its translation: CASSSELAGASYNEQFF.

The chain employs TRBV7-9 and TRBJ2-5; possibly TRBD2 for D (5 bases). CDR1 SEHNR and CDR2 FQNEAQ come from the germline V gene (reference sequence). Trimming took 2 bases from V and 5 from J, leaving 9 bases between them. The CDR3 is made up of 13 amino acids. The chain's CDR3 is CASSLTGYETQYF. DNA for the CDR3: TGTGCCAGCAGCTTAACGGGGTACGAGACCCAGTACTTC.

The chain is built from TRBV6-6 and TRBJ2-1; 11 nucleotides align to TRBD2. CDR1 and CDR2 (germline): MNHNY, SVGAGI (reference sequence). V was pared by 6 bases and J by 7 bases, with 2 bases of the junction left unmatched. This CDR3 has 13 amino acids. The CDR3 reads CASRGLAANEQFF. CDR3 in DNA: TGTGCCAGCAGGGGACTAGCGGCTAATGAGCAGTTCTTC.

The chain joins TRBV19 to TRBJ2-2, with D possibly being TRBD1 (6 bases). Trimming left V 7 bases short and J 5 bases short, with 20 bases between. The CDR3 length is 16 residues. The germline CDR1 and CDR2 sequences are LNHDA and SQIVND (reference sequence). The CDR3 DNA sequence: TGTGCCAGTAATTGGGGTCGCAGGGGTCGGACCGGGGAGCTGTTTTTT. Translated, it gives CASNWGRRGRTGELFF.

The chain couples TRBV25-1 to TRBJ2-2; TRBD2 might be the D (5 bases). Trimming shortened V by 5 bases and J by 7 bases, and 14 bases separated the two germline ends. Germline V gene sequence: CDR1 MGHDK, CDR2 SYGVNS. The CDR3 loop spans 14 amino acids. CDR3 loop: CASSQRLKGGELFF. CDR3 DNA sequence: TGTGCCAGCAGTCAAAGACTAAAAGGCGGGGAGCTGTTTTTT.

J is TRBJ1-1 and V is TRBV19, with a tentative D call TRBD1 (5 bases). Trimming removed 1 base at V and 4 bases at J, with 10 bases between. Germline V CDR1 and CDR2: LNHDA, SQIVND (reference sequence). CDR3 length: 14 amino acids. CDR3 DNA sequence: TGTGCCAGTAGTATAGGGGTAGGGACCACTGAAGCTTTCTTT. Amino acid sequence: CASSIGVGTTEAFF. Full variable domain (remainder filled in from reference TRBV19 and TRBJ1-1): DGGITQSPKYLFRKEGQNVTLSCEQNLNHDAMYWYRQDPGQGLRLIYYSQIVNDFQKGDIAEGYSVSREKKESFPLTVTSAQKNPTAFYLCASSIGVGTTEAFFGQGTRLTVV.

This clone was counted only a few times. The chain joins TRBV7-6 to TRBJ2-7, with 8 bases that match TRBD1. This CDR3 has 13 residues. The trim removed 2 bases at V and 7 bases at J, leaving 4 bases unmatched. Germline-derived CDR1 and CDR2 are SGHVS and FNYEAQ. The CDR3 loop is CASSLQGAGEQYF. In nucleotides, the CDR3 is TGTGCCAGCAGCTTACAGGGGGCAGGTGAGCAGTACTTC.

The gene calls are TRBV6-5 and TRBJ2-7; D not certain. From germline, CDR1 is MNHEY and CDR2 SVGAGI. Trimming removed 6 bases from V and 6 bases from J, with 18 bases in between. The CDR3 consists of 14 residues. The CDR3 bases are TGTGCCAGCAGGTACGGGTTGGCCGCATTCGAGCAGTACTTC. The encoded protein is CASRYGLAAFEQYF.

J is TRBJ1-1 and V is TRBV2; D is unclear. Germline CDR1 SNHLY, CDR2 FYNNEI. Deletions cut 8 bases from V and 2 bases from J, with 12 bases between. The CDR3 length is 13 residues. CDR3 protein: CASGYDGNTEAFF. The CDR3 DNA reads as TGTGCCAGCGGTTACGATGGTAACACTGAAGCTTTCTTT.

This chain links TRBV11-3 with TRBJ2-1; no definite D call. Trimming left V 5 bases short and J 10 bases short, with 9 bases between. This CDR3 comprises 11 residues. The germline CDR1 and CDR2 sequences are SGHNT and YENEEA. DNA for the CDR3: TGTGCCAGCAGCCTCCACGAGGAGCAGTTCTTC. Its protein is CASSLHEEQFF.